The sequence of this T cell receptor (beta chain) was determined in a study of Graves' ophthalmopathy and Graves' hyperthyroidism. Study-wide results and caveats: Ophthalmopathy could be told apart from stable hyperthyroidism by a 13-signature model (under 90% sensitivity, roughly 80% specificity). The authors also found most expanded thyroid clonotypes above 0.001 frequency in blood.

Investigators amplified TCR beta CDR3 regions from RNA transcripts. Amplification began with first-round RT-PCR using HTBI primers, then second-round multiplex PCR was performed. TCRdb re-called the multiplex PCR reads with MiXCR, one entry per CDR3 protein. The sample includes 57,000 or so distinct CDR3 sequences, roughly half of them seen just once. Under 3 months in duration, the ophthalmopathy in affected donors had moderate-to-severe activity, CAS ≥3 and NOSPECS ≥4. Diagnosis was based on clinical symptoms, serum thyroxine, TRAb, thyroid ultrasound and orbital computed tomography. The junction had 10 bases not matched to a gene; V was cut back by 4 bases and J by 7 bases. Per germline, CDR1 SGDLS and CDR2 YYNGEE. CDR3 size: 15 residues. Of note for this clonotype: Its specificity is unknown.

Sequencing input: peripheral blood. The TCR originated in an adult woman with Graves' ophthalmopathy. The chain links TRBV9 to TRBJ2-7; 11 bases are shared with TRBD1. The CDR3 region has the DNA TGTGCCAGCAGCCAAGGACAGGGGGCGATAACTGAGCAGTACTTC. This gives the protein CASSQGQGAITEQYF.